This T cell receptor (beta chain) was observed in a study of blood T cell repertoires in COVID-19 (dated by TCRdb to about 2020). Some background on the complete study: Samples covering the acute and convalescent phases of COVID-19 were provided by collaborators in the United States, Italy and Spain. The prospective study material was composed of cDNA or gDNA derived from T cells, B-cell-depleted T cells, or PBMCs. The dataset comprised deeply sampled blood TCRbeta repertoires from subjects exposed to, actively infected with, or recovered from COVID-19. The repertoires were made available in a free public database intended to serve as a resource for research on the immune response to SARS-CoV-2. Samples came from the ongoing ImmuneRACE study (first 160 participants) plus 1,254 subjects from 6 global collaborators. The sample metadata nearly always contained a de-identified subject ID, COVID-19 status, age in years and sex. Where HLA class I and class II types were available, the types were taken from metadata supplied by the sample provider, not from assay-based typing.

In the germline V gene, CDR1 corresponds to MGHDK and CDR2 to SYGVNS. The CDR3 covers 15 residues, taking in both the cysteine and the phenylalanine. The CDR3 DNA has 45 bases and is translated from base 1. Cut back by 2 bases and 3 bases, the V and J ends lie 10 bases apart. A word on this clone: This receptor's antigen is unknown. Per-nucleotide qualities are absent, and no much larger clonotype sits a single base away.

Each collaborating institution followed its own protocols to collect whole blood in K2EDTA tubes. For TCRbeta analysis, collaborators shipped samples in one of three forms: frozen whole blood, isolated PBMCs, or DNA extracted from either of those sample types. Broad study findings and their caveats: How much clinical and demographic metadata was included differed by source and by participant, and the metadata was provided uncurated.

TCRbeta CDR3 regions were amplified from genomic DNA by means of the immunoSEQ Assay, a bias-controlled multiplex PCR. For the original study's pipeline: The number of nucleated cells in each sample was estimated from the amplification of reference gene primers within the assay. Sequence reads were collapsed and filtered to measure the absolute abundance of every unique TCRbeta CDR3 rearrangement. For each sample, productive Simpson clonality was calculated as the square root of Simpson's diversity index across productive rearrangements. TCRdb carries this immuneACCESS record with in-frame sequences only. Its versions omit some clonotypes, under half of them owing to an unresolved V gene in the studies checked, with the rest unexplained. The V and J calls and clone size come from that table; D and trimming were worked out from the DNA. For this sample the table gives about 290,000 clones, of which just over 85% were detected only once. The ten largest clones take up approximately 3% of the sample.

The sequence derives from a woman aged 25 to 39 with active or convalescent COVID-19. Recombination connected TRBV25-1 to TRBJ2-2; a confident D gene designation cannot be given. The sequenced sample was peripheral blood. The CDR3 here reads CASSERSPYTGELFF. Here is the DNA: TGTGCCAGCAGTGAACGCAGTCCTTACACCGGGGAGCTGTTTTTT.